Shown below are 3 T cell receptor beta chains from a single sample sequenced in a study of T cells after yellow fever vaccination. TCRdb re-derived calls from the 5' RACE reads in MiXCR, one entry per CDR3 protein. Of approximately 300,000 distinct CDR3 sequences in the sample, 10% to 15% were seen once. This specimen was CD4+ T cells sorted from PBMCs, taken 45 days after the yellow fever booster vaccination. All receptors come from a young man who received the YFV17D yellow fever vaccine.

The gene calls are TRBV10-3 and TRBJ2-7; the match to TRBD1 covers 12 bases. This CDR3 region has 14 residues. The ends lost 8 bases at V and 5 bases at J; junction bases unmatched: 7. Germline assignment: CDR1 ENHRY and CDR2 SYGVKD. Here the CDR3 reads CAISRDRGLDEQYF. CDR3 coding DNA: TGTGCCATCTCTCGGGACAGGGGGCTCGACGAGCAGTACTTC.

J is TRBJ1-5 and V is TRBV20-1; a possible D gene is TRBD1 (5 bases). CDR1 and CDR2 (germline): DFQATT, SNEGSKA (reference sequence). V was trimmed by 3 bases and J by 0 bases, leaving 9 bases between them. The CDR3 covers 14 residues. CDR3 sequence reads: CSASAGPSNQPQHF. CDR3 in DNA: TGCAGTGCTAGCGCGGGGCCTAGCAATCAGCCCCAGCATTTT.

V usage is TRBV20-1 and J usage is TRBJ2-1; 7 bases agree with TRBD2. The ends lost 7 bases at V and 10 bases at J; junction bases unmatched: 7. Looked up from germline, CDR1 is DFQATT and CDR2 is SNEGSKA (reference sequence). This CDR3 region has 11 residues. CDR3 residues: CSGWREREQFF. In DNA, the CDR3 is TGCAGTGGGTGGCGGGAGCGGGAGCAGTTCTTC.